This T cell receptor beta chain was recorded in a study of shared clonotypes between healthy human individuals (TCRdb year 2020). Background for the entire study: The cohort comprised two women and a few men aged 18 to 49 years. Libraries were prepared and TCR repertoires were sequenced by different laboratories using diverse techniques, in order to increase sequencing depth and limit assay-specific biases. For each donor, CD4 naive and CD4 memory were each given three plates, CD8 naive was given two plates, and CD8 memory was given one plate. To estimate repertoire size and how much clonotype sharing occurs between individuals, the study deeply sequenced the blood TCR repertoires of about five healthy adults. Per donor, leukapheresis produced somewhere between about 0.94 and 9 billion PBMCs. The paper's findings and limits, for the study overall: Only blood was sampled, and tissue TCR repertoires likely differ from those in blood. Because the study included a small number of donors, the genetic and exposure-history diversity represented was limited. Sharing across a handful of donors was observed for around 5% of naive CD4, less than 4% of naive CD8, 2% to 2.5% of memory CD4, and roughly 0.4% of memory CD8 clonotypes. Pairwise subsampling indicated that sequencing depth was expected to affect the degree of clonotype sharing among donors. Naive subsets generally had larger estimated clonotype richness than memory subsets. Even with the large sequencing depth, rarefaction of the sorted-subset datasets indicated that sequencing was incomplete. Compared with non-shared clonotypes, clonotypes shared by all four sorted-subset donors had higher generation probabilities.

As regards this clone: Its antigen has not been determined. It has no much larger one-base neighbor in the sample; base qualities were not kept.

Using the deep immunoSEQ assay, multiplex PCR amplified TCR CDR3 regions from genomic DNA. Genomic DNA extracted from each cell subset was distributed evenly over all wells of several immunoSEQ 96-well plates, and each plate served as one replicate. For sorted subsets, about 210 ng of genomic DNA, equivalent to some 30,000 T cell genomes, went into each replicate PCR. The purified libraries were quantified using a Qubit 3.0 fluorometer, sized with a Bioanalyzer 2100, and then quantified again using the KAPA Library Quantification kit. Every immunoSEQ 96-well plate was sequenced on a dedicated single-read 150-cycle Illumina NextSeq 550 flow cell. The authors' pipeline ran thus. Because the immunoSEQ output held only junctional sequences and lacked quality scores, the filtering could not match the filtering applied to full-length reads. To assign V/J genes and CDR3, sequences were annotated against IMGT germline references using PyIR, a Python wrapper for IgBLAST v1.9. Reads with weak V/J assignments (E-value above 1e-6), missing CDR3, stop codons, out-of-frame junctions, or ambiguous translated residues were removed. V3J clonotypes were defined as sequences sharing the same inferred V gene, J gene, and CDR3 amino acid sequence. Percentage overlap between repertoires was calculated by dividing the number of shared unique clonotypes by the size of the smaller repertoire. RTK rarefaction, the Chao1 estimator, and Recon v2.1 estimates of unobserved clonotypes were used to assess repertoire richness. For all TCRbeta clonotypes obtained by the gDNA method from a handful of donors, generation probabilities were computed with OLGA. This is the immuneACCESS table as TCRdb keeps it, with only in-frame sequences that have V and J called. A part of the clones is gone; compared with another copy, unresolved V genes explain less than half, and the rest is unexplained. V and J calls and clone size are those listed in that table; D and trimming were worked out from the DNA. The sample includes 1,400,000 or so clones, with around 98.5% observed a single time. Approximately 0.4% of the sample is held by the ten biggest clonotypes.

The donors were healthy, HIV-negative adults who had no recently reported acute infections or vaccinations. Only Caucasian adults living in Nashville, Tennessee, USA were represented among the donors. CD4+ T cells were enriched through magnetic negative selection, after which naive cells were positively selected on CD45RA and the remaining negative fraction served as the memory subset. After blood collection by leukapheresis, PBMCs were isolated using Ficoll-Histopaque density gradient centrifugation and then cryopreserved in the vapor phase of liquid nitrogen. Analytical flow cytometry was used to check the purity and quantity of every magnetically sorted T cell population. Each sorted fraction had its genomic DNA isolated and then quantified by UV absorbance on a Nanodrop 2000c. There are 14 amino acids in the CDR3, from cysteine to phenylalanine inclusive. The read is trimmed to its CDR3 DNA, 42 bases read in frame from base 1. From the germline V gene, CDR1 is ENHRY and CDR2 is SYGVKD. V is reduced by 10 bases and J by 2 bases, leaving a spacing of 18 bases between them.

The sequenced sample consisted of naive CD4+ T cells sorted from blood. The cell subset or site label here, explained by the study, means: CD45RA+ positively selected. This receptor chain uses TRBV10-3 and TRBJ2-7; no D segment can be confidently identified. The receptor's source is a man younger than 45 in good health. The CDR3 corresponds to CATQTGRTAYEQYF. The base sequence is TGTGCCACCCAAACCGGCAGAACTGCCTACGAGCAGTACTTC.